These 22 T cell receptor beta chains came from one sample sequenced in a study of blood T cell repertoires in COVID-19. The method was immunoSEQ multiplex PCR; TCRdb's version includes in-frame clones alone and lacks a portion of them. Of under 150,000 clones in the sample, about 80% were seen once. The sequenced material came from peripheral blood. The receptors were gathered from a man in his 70s with active or convalescent COVID-19.

The V call is TRBV9, the J call TRBJ1-4; 7 nucleotides match TRBD1. This CDR3 region has 18 residues. Germline-derived CDR1 and CDR2 are SGDLS and YYNGEE. V shed 4 bases and J 0 bases; nucleotides not matched to a gene: 12. CDR3 bases: TGTGCCAGCAGCACAACTCCGACAGGGACTGCAACTAATGAAAAACTGTTTTTT. It is translated as CASSTTPTGTATNEKLFF.

V is TRBV19 and J is TRBJ1-6; no definite D call. The germline CDR1 and CDR2 sequences are LNHDA and SQIVND (reference sequence). V shed 3 bases and J shed 7 bases, with 13 bases lying between them. The CDR3 spans 15 residues. The CDR3 protein is CASSMEPGRNSPLHF. DNA for the CDR3: TGTGCCAGTAGTATGGAGCCGGGGAGGAATTCACCCCTCCACTTT.

The genes are TRBV20-1 and TRBJ1-2, with D maybe TRBD1 (5 bases). The V gene's germline CDR1 is DFQATT and CDR2 SNEGSKA (reference sequence). The V and J ends lost 3 bases and 1 base respectively, with 12 bases between them. The CDR3 length is 14 residues. CDR3 sequence reads: CSASYDSINYGYTF. CDR3 sequence (DNA): TGCAGTGCTAGTTATGACAGTATTAACTATGGCTACACCTTC.

This chain's CDR3 is CASSTLGLAGLAKNIQYF. CDR3 sequence (DNA): TGTGCCAGCAGCACCCTTGGACTAGCGGGGCTAGCCAAAAACATTCAGTACTTC. This rearrangement joins TRBV28 to TRBJ2-4, with 12 bases that match TRBD2. Trimming took 6 bases from V and 0 from J; bases not matched to a gene: 9. Germline-derived CDR1 and CDR2 are MDHEN and SYDVKM. There are 18 residues in the CDR3.

The gene calls are TRBV6-4 and TRBJ1-1; TRBD1 aligns across 7 bases. Germline V gene lookup returns CDR1 MRHNA and CDR2 SNTAGT. The CDR3 covers 13 residues. V lost 6 bases, J lost 1 base, and 2 bases stayed unmatched. CDR3 nucleotide sequence: TGTGCCAGCAGGGGACAGAAGAACACTGAAGCTTTCTTT. It specifies CASRGQKNTEAFF.

This chain connects TRBV28 to TRBJ2-7; no clear D gene. Trimming took off 6 bases at V and 6 bases at J, with 12 bases between the two ends. CDR3 length equals 12 residues. Germline CDR1 is MDHEN and CDR2 is SYDVKM. CDR3: CASSNSVGEQYF. CDR3 sequence (DNA): TGTGCCAGCAGCAACTCGGTCGGCGAGCAGTACTTC.

CDR3 bases: TGTGCCAGCAGTCCCGGGGGGGGCGAGCAGTACTTC. Translated: CASSPGGGEQYF. The chain carries TRBV27 and TRBJ2-7; 8 bases are shared with TRBD2. V lost 5 bases, J lost 6 bases, and 3 bases stayed unmatched. CDR1 and CDR2 (germline): MNHEY, SMNVEV (reference sequence). This CDR3 has 12 amino acids.

The J gene is TRBJ2-7, the V gene TRBV5-1; 13 positions match TRBD2. Germline trimming cut 4 bases from V and 4 bases from J; bases unmatched to any gene: 8. The CDR3 runs to 16 residues. Germline lookup yields CDR1 SGHRS and CDR2 YFSETQ. CDR3 loop: CASSNGLAGDIYEQYF. CDR3 bases: TGCGCCAGCAGCAACGGACTAGCGGGGGACATATACGAGCAGTACTTC. Full variable domain (outside the CDR3, taken from reference TRBV5-1 and TRBJ2-7): KAGVTQTPRYLIKTRGQQVTLSCSPISGHRSVSWYQQTPGQGLQFLFEYFSETQRNKGNFPGRFSGRQFSNSRSEMNVSTLELGDSALYLCASSNGLAGDIYEQYFGPGTRLTVT.

The rearrangement joins TRBV7-2 to TRBJ2-3, with a weak D call TRBD2 (5 bases). The CDR3 loop spans 14 amino acids. CDR1 is SGHTA and CDR2 is FQGNSA in the germline V gene. The V end lost 6 bases, the J end lost 0 bases, and 10 bases lay between the germline ends. Written as DNA, the CDR3 is TGTGCCAGCAGTCGGGGAGATAGCACAGATACGCAGTATTTT. Translation: CASSRGDSTDTQYF.

The V call is TRBV12-2, the J call TRBJ2-6; the D call in the table, TRBD2, was not verified against the DNA. TRBV12-2 counts as a pseudogene. This CDR3 is 15 amino acids long. For the CDR3, the DNA is TGTGCCAGACCCCGGGGGAGTGAGGGGGCCAACGTCCTGACTTTC. It yields the protein CARPRGSEGANVLTF.

The chain links TRBV2 to TRBJ1-5; 7 nucleotides match TRBD1. The J segment lost 3 bases and the V segment lost 2 bases, leaving 1 base of the junction unmatched. The CDR3 has 14 amino acids. CDR1 is SNHLY, CDR2 FYNNEI, per germline. The DNA for the CDR3 is TGTGCCAGCAGTGAACAGGGGGACAATCAGCCCCAGCATTTT. Translated, it gives CASSEQGDNQPQHF.

V usage is TRBV4-3 and J usage is TRBJ1-1; D possibly corresponds to TRBD1 (6 bases). The CDR3 extends over 15 amino acids. Germline loops: CDR1 LGHNA, CDR2 YSLEER. The V and J ends lost 1 base and 5 bases respectively, with 14 bases between them. For the CDR3, the DNA is TGCGCCAGCAGCCAAGGAGGGCAGGGGATAACTGAAGCTTTCTTT. Translating gives CASSQGGQGITEAFF.

The rearrangement uses TRBV2 and TRBJ2-1, with 9 positions matching TRBD1. This CDR3 has 14 amino acids. CDR1 is SNHLY, CDR2 FYNNEI, per germline. The junction had 2 bases not matched to a gene; V was cut back by 4 bases and J by 4 bases. This CDR3 reads CASSVGQGYNEQFF. As DNA, the CDR3 is TGTGCCAGCAGTGTAGGACAGGGGTACAATGAGCAGTTCTTC.

CDR3: CASRYRGLGQPQHF. CDR3 sequence (DNA): TGTGCCAGCAGGTACAGGGGGCTCGGGCAGCCCCAGCATTTT. The chain joins TRBV2 to TRBJ1-5; 9 nucleotides align to TRBD1. The CDR3 totals 14 residues. V was clipped by 6 bases and J by 7 bases; unmatched bases: 7. The germline CDR1 and CDR2 sequences are SNHLY and FYNNEI.

Points on this clone: A much larger clone lies one base from this, so it may be a read error. The genes are TRBV11-2 and TRBJ2-5; 7 nucleotides align to TRBD2. There are 11 residues in the CDR3. The germline V gene encodes CDR1 SGHAT and CDR2 FQNNGV. V lost 8 bases and J lost 4; bases outside the gene matches: 1. CDR3 region: CASGGGETQYF. CDR3 coding DNA: TGTGCCAGCGGGGGGGGAGAGACCCAGTACTTC.

The chain couples TRBV30 to TRBJ2-6, with 12 bases lining up with TRBD1. The CDR3 loop spans 17 amino acids. J was trimmed by 4 bases and V by 5 bases; bases with no gene match: 9. Germline-derived CDR1 and CDR2 are GTSNPN and SVGIG (reference sequence). The CDR3 DNA sequence: TGTGCCTGGGATTCGGGACAGGGGGCGGAAGGGGCCAACGTCCTGACTTTC. Amino acid sequence: CAWDSGQGAEGANVLTF.

The chain recombines TRBV4-2 with TRBJ2-5; 12 bases fit TRBD2. Germline lookup yields CDR1 LGHNA and CDR2 YNFKEQ. The junction had 5 bases not matched to a gene; V was cut back by 1 base and J by 2 bases. This CDR3 has 17 amino acids. CDR3 in DNA: TGTGCCAGCAGCCAAGGACTAGCGGGGGAAATACAAGAGACCCAGTACTTC. This gives the protein CASSQGLAGEIQETQYF.

This rearrangement joins TRBV18 to TRBJ2-7, with 10 bases that match TRBD1. The V and J ends lost 3 bases and 2 bases, in that order; junction bases with no gene match: 10. This CDR3 contains 17 residues. Germline assignment: CDR1 KGHSH and CDR2 LQKENI. CDR3 amino acids: CASSPRQGAFRAYEQYF. CDR3 sequence (DNA): TGTGCCAGCTCACCGAGACAGGGGGCTTTTCGGGCCTACGAGCAGTACTTC.

This clone was picked up one time. The chain links TRBV4-2 to TRBJ1-2; TRBD1 is a possible D gene (6 bases). The CDR3 spans 16 residues. Germline CDR1 and CDR2: LGHNA and YNFKEQ. The ends were cut back, 0 bases at V and 8 bases at J, with 19 bases in the middle. CDR3 sequence (DNA): TGTGCCAGCAGCCAAGATCGGAGCAGGGGCGCTGGGGGCTACACCTTC. It encodes CASSQDRSRGAGGYTF.

CDR3 DNA: TGTGCCAGCAGACGCAGGGGACGGGGCACCGGGGAGCTGTTTTTT. Translated: CASRRRGRGTGELFF. This chain joins TRBV3-1 (or the pseudogene TRBV3-2) and TRBJ2-2; the D gene is possibly TRBD1 (6 bases). Trimming pared 6 bases from V and 4 bases from J, leaving 15 bases between. Germline V CDR1 and CDR2: LGHDT, YNNKEL (reference sequence). The CDR3 consists of 15 residues.

The rearrangement uses TRBV28 and TRBJ1-3; a possible D gene is TRBD1 (5 bases). The germline gives CDR1 MDHEN, CDR2 SYDVKM. The CDR3 runs 17 residues. The V gene lost 3 bases and the J gene lost 0 bases, with 15 bases spanning the gap. This CDR3 reads CASSFPSSGASGNTIYF. In nucleotides, the CDR3 is TGTGCCAGCAGTTTTCCCTCGAGCGGGGCCTCTGGAAACACCATATATTTT.

The gene calls are TRBV7-2 and TRBJ2-3, with D possibly being TRBD2 (6 bases). Germline CDR1 and CDR2: SGHTA and FQGNSA. V was clipped by 5 bases and J by 0 bases, with 12 bases between them. CDR3 length: 15 residues. CDR3 DNA sequence: TGTGCCAGCAGCCCCGGGAGTGGCAGCACAGATACGCAGTATTTT. Its translation is CASSPGSGSTDTQYF.